Listed below are T cell receptor beta chains from one sample, sequenced in a study of identical twins. Each CDR3 protein is one row after TCRdb ran MiXCR on the 5' RACE reads. The sample records about 810,000 distinct CDR3 sequences, around an eighth being singletons. The sample was also reused in another study, on yellow fever vaccine responses in identical twins.

The sequenced material came from PBMCs. The source of these receptors is a woman between 18 and 29 years old in good health. The conserved cysteine and the conserved F or W are not part of the CDR3 here. D genes are given only for firm matches. A clone size is listed for some rows: how often the clone was seen (once, few, many), or a class if it is expanded.

J: TRBJ2-3; size: .; V: TRBV25-1; D: TRBD1; CDR3: ASSDSGTVDTQY
J: TRBJ1-1; size: many; V: TRBV5-1; D: .; CDR3: ASSLLVNTEAF
J: TRBJ2-1; size: .; V: TRBV10-3; D: .; CDR3: AISEDLLSYNEQF
J: TRBJ2-3; size: .; V: TRBV10-2; D: TRBD1; CDR3: ASNLPTGPSTDTQY
J: TRBJ1-2; size: many; V: TRBV5-1; D: TRBD1; CDR3: ASSADRGLRGYT
J: TRBJ2-1; size: .; V: TRBV3-1; D: .; CDR3: ASSPPYEGEQF
J: TRBJ1-1; size: .; V: TRBV6-5; D: .; CDR3: ASSYNLGDTEAF
J: TRBJ2-1; size: few; V: TRBV4-2; D: TRBD2; CDR3: ASSRPGSSGGVEQF
J: TRBJ2-3; size: many; V: TRBV29-1; D: .; CDR3: SVQEVSGADTQY
J: TRBJ1-2; size: .; V: TRBV19; D: TRBD1; CDR3: ASSDKPGQSYSAT
J: TRBJ2-7; size: .; V: TRBV3-1; D: .; CDR3: ASSQVGGGEGNYEQY
J: TRBJ2-1; size: .; V: TRBV20-1; D: TRBD2; CDR3: SARATHATSGGGSYNEQF
J: TRBJ1-5; size: few; V: TRBV20-1; D: TRBD1; CDR3: SASLGTDHQPQH
J: TRBJ1-2; size: .; V: TRBV12-3/TRBV12-4; D: .; CDR3: ASSTPGNYGYT
J: TRBJ2-7; size: .; V: TRBV7-6; D: .; CDR3: ASSLEGRPSYEQY
J: TRBJ2-5; size: .; V: TRBV20-1; D: .; CDR3: SASVAGLSQETQY
J: TRBJ2-7; size: few; V: TRBV9; D: TRBD2; CDR3: ASSVVPTSGSYEQY
J: TRBJ1-1; size: many; V: TRBV12-3/TRBV12-4; D: .; CDR3: ASSLDRGGAF
J: TRBJ2-7; size: few; V: TRBV12-3/TRBV12-4; D: TRBD2; CDR3: ASTPGLSFYEQY
J: TRBJ2-2; size: .; V: TRBV3-1; D: TRBD1; CDR3: ASSRGQGSGGELF
J: TRBJ1-2; size: many; V: TRBV7-9; D: .; CDR3: ASSPQGPYGYT
J: TRBJ2-1; size: .; V: TRBV10-3; D: TRBD2; CDR3: AISARTSGSPSPYNEQF
J: TRBJ1-2; size: .; V: TRBV10-3; D: .; CDR3: AIRSGIGYT
J: TRBJ1-4; size: many; V: TRBV10-2; D: .; CDR3: ASSEVGIEKLF
J: TRBJ2-5; size: few; V: TRBV5-1; D: .; CDR3: ASNPGVYQETQY
J: TRBJ2-1; size: few; V: TRBV11-2; D: TRBD2; CDR3: ASSLPASTSATYNEQF
J: TRBJ2-7; size: few; V: TRBV20-1; D: TRBD1; CDR3: SALGQELSLGQY
J: TRBJ2-7; size: many; V: TRBV28; D: .; CDR3: ASSLAGREQY
J: TRBJ2-5; size: few; V: TRBV24-1; D: .; CDR3: ATSGIGETQY
J: TRBJ2-5; size: many; V: TRBV20-1; D: .; CDR3: SARDTWGAEETQY
J: TRBJ2-7; size: .; V: TRBV14; D: .; CDR3: ASSQGGRHEQY
J: TRBJ2-3; size: many; V: TRBV7-9; D: .; CDR3: ASSLSYTDTQY
J: TRBJ2-1; size: .; V: TRBV5-1; D: .; CDR3: ASSAPGVYSEQF
J: TRBJ2-1; size: many; V: TRBV5-1; D: .; CDR3: ASGASYNEQF
J: TRBJ2-3; size: few; V: TRBV20-1; D: TRBD2; CDR3: SASGTSGITDTQY
J: TRBJ1-1; size: few; V: TRBV5-1; D: .; CDR3: ASSLTAANTEAF
J: TRBJ1-1; size: .; V: TRBV5-5; D: .; CDR3: ASSWRWQGNTEAF
J: TRBJ1-2; size: many; V: TRBV12-3/TRBV12-4; D: .; CDR3: ASSRDGTYGYT
J: TRBJ2-5; size: .; V: TRBV12-3/TRBV12-4; D: TRBD2; CDR3: ASTLTSGGQETQY